A selection of T cell receptor beta chains follows, all from one sample in a study of identical twins. Each CDR3 protein gets one entry after TCRdb re-called the 5' RACE reads with MiXCR. The data contain some 1,700,000 distinct CDR3 sequences, about 30% of them seen just once; the ten biggest clones take up 0.27%. The sample comprised cord blood. The source of these receptors is a newborn girl in good health. CDR3s include the opening cysteine and the closing phenylalanine or tryptophan. The order of the fields is clone size, J gene, V gene, D gene, CDR3 protein, CDR3 DNA. D genes are given only for firm matches. Clone sizes are given selectively: once, few, many, or a class where the clone is expanded.

clone_size: .; j_call: TRBJ1-2; v_call: TRBV27; d_call: TRBD1; cdr3_aa: CAAAIGQGNYGYTF; cdr3_nt: TGTGCCGCAGCGATCGGACAGGGGAACTATGGCTACACCTTC
clone_size: .; j_call: TRBJ2-5; v_call: TRBV12-3/TRBV12-4; d_call: .; cdr3_aa: CASSLSAEPWDEQYF; cdr3_nt: TGTGCCAGCAGTTTATCGGCAGAGCCATGGGATGAGCAGTACTTC
clone_size: few; j_call: TRBJ2-6; v_call: TRBV5-1; d_call: TRBD2; cdr3_aa: CASSFMIAGAPHTGANVLTF; cdr3_nt: TGCGCCAGCAGCTTTATGATAGCGGGGGCTCCTCATACTGGGGCCAACGTCCTGACTTTC
clone_size: .; j_call: TRBJ1-1; v_call: TRBV9; d_call: .; cdr3_aa: CASSPWVEAFF; cdr3_nt: TGTGCCAGCAGCCCCTGGGTAGAAGCTTTCTTT
clone_size: .; j_call: TRBJ1-1; v_call: TRBV19; d_call: .; cdr3_aa: CASSIDGRDTEAFF; cdr3_nt: TGTGCCAGTAGTATAGACGGGAGGGACACTGAAGCTTTCTTT
clone_size: few; j_call: TRBJ2-1; v_call: TRBV7-9; d_call: TRBD2; cdr3_aa: CASIKAGGPGNEQFF; cdr3_nt: TGTGCCAGCATCAAAGCGGGGGGGCCTGGCAATGAGCAGTTCTTC
clone_size: few; j_call: TRBJ2-7; v_call: TRBV2; d_call: .; cdr3_aa: CASSPRTVLYEQYF; cdr3_nt: TGTGCCAGCAGCCCAAGGACAGTTCTTTACGAGCAGTACTTC
clone_size: .; j_call: TRBJ2-3; v_call: TRBV30; d_call: .; cdr3_aa: CAWSVGSVTDTQYF; cdr3_nt: TGTGCCTGGAGTGTAGGCAGCGTCACAGATACGCAGTATTTT
clone_size: few; j_call: TRBJ2-7; v_call: TRBV10-3; d_call: .; cdr3_aa: CAITRDTISYEQYF; cdr3_nt: TGTGCCATCACCCGGGACACTATCTCCTACGAGCAGTACTTC
clone_size: many; j_call: TRBJ1-1; v_call: TRBV5-1; d_call: .; cdr3_aa: CASSLHSEAFF; cdr3_nt: TGCGCCAGCAGCTTGCACAGTGAAGCTTTCTTT
clone_size: .; j_call: TRBJ2-2; v_call: TRBV5-1; d_call: TRBD2; cdr3_aa: CATQTSGRVNTGELFF; cdr3_nt: TGCGCCACCCAGACTAGCGGGAGAGTGAACACCGGGGAGCTGTTTTTT
clone_size: many; j_call: TRBJ2-3; v_call: TRBV4-1; d_call: .; cdr3_aa: CASSQRTGEVDTQYF; cdr3_nt: TGCGCCAGCAGCCAGAGAACAGGGGAGGTAGATACGCAGTATTTT
clone_size: .; j_call: TRBJ2-7; v_call: TRBV29-1; d_call: .; cdr3_aa: CSVDAVEQYF; cdr3_nt: TGCAGCGTTGACGCGGTTGAGCAGTACTTC
clone_size: .; j_call: TRBJ1-1; v_call: TRBV4-2; d_call: .; cdr3_aa: CASTQTGTEAFF; cdr3_nt: TGTGCCAGCACCCAGACGGGAACTGAAGCTTTCTTT
clone_size: .; j_call: TRBJ1-6; v_call: TRBV27; d_call: .; cdr3_aa: CASSFPSLSYNSPLHF; cdr3_nt: TGTGCCAGCAGTTTCCCATCACTCTCCTATAATTCACCCCTCCACTTT
clone_size: few; j_call: TRBJ2-1; v_call: TRBV4-2; d_call: TRBD2; cdr3_aa: CASSQGRLAGLNEQFF; cdr3_nt: TGTGCCAGCAGCCAAGGCCGACTAGCGGGCCTCAATGAGCAGTTCTTC
clone_size: few; j_call: TRBJ1-4; v_call: TRBV12-3/TRBV12-4; d_call: .; cdr3_aa: CASSTKTGRVNEKLFF; cdr3_nt: TGTGCCAGCAGTACCAAGACCGGGAGGGTTAATGAAAAACTGTTTTTT
clone_size: few; j_call: TRBJ2-1; v_call: TRBV27; d_call: .; cdr3_aa: CASSPKDYSNEQFF; cdr3_nt: TGTGCCAGCAGCCCTAAGGACTACTCTAATGAGCAGTTCTTC
clone_size: .; j_call: TRBJ2-7; v_call: TRBV20-1; d_call: .; cdr3_aa: CSASPQGRNEQYF; cdr3_nt: TGCAGTGCTAGTCCACAGGGAAGGAACGAGCAGTACTTC
clone_size: few; j_call: TRBJ2-7; v_call: TRBV7-2; d_call: TRBD2; cdr3_aa: CASRGLAGGREQYF; cdr3_nt: TGTGCCAGCAGGGGACTAGCGGGGGGGCGCGAGCAGTACTTC